This record covers a single TCR beta chain. This sample is part of a study of blood T cell repertoires in COVID-19. About the study: Some COVID-19 samples were acute and others convalescent; all came from the United States, Italy and Spain.

The authors' processing: Nucleated cell number was recorded as an estimate derived from reference gene primer amplification. The assay was immunoSEQ multiplex PCR, and TCRdb's table has in-frame clones only and misses some. V and J calls and clone size come straight from that table; D and trimming were deduced from the DNA. The repertoire consists of about 39,000 clones, with approximately 80% occurring once and the leading ten covering more than 8%. This CDR3 has 13 amino acids. Germline V gives CDR1 GTSNPN, CDR2 SVGIG (reference sequence). V dropped 2 bases and J dropped 7 bases, with 14 bases sitting between them.

The sample consisted of peripheral blood. The chain carries TRBV30 and TRBJ1-2, with D perhaps TRBD1 (5 bases). This TCR derives from a man aged 60 to 75 in a cohort sampled during active COVID-19. In DNA form, the CDR3 reads TGTGCCTGGAGTCCCGGGCAGGGTAGTGGCTACACCTTC. It is translated as CAWSPGQGSGYTF.